This is a list of T cell receptor beta chains from one sample in a study of technical replicates of blood from several donors. The repertoire was sequenced with immunoSEQ multiplex PCR; TCRdb's copy has only in-frame clones and lacks some. This table holds about 88,000 clones, around 92% found once. The sequencing sample was made of T cells isolated from PBMCs. Source of these receptors: a human donor in good health. Both conserved end residues are part of each CDR3. D genes are given only for firm matches. The listing skips clone size in some rows; elsewhere it reads once, few, many or a size class.

abundance: -; j_gene: TRBJ1-1; v_gene: TRBV28; d_gene: -; CDR3aa: CASSAGRTEAFF; CDR3nt: TGTGCCAGCAGCGCAGGGAGGACTGAAGCTTTCTTT
abundance: once; j_gene: TRBJ2-5; v_gene: TRBV19; d_gene: -; CDR3aa: CASSIDLLQETQYF; CDR3nt: TGTGCCAGTAGTATAGATTTATTACAAGAGACCCAGTACTTC
abundance: -; j_gene: TRBJ1-3; v_gene: TRBV29-1; d_gene: TRBD1; CDR3aa: CSVADRGKGGTGNTIYF; CDR3nt: TGCAGCGTTGCGGACAGGGGAAAAGGAGGGACTGGAAACACCATATATTTT
abundance: -; j_gene: TRBJ1-2; v_gene: TRBV28; d_gene: TRBD1; CDR3aa: CASSLDRVYGYTF; CDR3nt: TGTGCCAGCAGCTTAGACAGGGTTTATGGCTACACCTTC
abundance: -; j_gene: TRBJ2-7; v_gene: TRBV11-2; d_gene: TRBD2; CDR3aa: CASTPTSGNYEQYF; CDR3nt: TGTGCCAGCACCCCAACTAGCGGGAACTACGAGCAGTACTTC
abundance: -; j_gene: TRBJ2-1; v_gene: TRBV10-1; d_gene: -; CDR3aa: CASSEGGLKGGEQFF; CDR3nt: TGCGCCAGCAGTGAGGGGGGTCTTAAAGGGGGTGAGCAGTTCTTC
abundance: -; j_gene: TRBJ2-1; v_gene: TRBV6-1; d_gene: TRBD2; CDR3aa: CASSETSYEQFF; CDR3nt: TGTGCCAGCAGTGAGACTAGCTATGAGCAGTTCTTC
abundance: -; j_gene: TRBJ1-2; v_gene: TRBV9; d_gene: TRBD1; CDR3aa: CASSRTGGGGYTF; CDR3nt: TGTGCCAGCAGTAGGACAGGGGGCGGTGGCTACACCTTC
abundance: few; j_gene: TRBJ2-7; v_gene: TRBV4-1; d_gene: TRBD2; CDR3aa: CASSSTSGDYEQYF; CDR3nt: TGCGCCAGCAGCTCGACTAGCGGAGACTACGAGCAGTACTTC
abundance: -; j_gene: TRBJ2-7; v_gene: TRBV28; d_gene: TRBD2; CDR3aa: CASKTLGGRANEQYF; CDR3nt: TGTGCCAGCAAAACGTTGGGCGGGAGGGCTAACGAGCAGTACTTC
abundance: -; j_gene: TRBJ2-1; v_gene: TRBV19; d_gene: TRBD2; CDR3aa: CASTPSGVPSYNEQFF; CDR3nt: TGTGCCAGTACTCCTAGCGGAGTCCCCTCCTACAATGAGCAGTTCTTC
abundance: -; j_gene: TRBJ2-3; v_gene: TRBV14; d_gene: -; CDR3aa: CASSQVIPTGVTDTQYF; CDR3nt: TGTGCCAGCAGCCAAGTCATCCCGACCGGGGTCACAGATACGCAGTATTTT
abundance: -; j_gene: TRBJ1-4; v_gene: TRBV2; d_gene: -; CDR3aa: CASSVRQGFEKLFF; CDR3nt: TGTGCCAGCAGTGTGAGGCAGGGATTTGAAAAACTGTTTTTT
abundance: once; j_gene: TRBJ2-7; v_gene: TRBV28; d_gene: -; CDR3aa: CASSLIQFYEQYF; CDR3nt: TGTGCCAGCAGTTTAATACAATTTTACGAGCAGTACTTC
abundance: -; j_gene: TRBJ1-5; v_gene: TRBV28; d_gene: TRBD1; CDR3aa: CASDRGSQPQHF; CDR3nt: TGTGCCAGTGACAGGGGATCTCAGCCCCAGCATTTT
abundance: -; j_gene: TRBJ1-2; v_gene: TRBV7-9; d_gene: -; CDR3aa: CAGIGEVDYGYTF; CDR3nt: TGTGCCGGGATCGGGGAGGTGGACTATGGCTACACCTTC
abundance: -; j_gene: TRBJ2-5; v_gene: TRBV2; d_gene: -; CDR3aa: CASGAYETQYF; CDR3nt: TGTGCCAGCGGGGCTTATGAGACCCAGTACTTC
abundance: -; j_gene: TRBJ2-5; v_gene: TRBV19; d_gene: TRBD2; CDR3aa: CASSDGLAGQETQYF; CDR3nt: TGTGCCAGTAGCGACGGACTAGCGGGACAAGAGACCCAGTACTTC
abundance: -; j_gene: TRBJ1-2; v_gene: TRBV15; d_gene: TRBD1; CDR3aa: CATSSPPGQGPLSYGYTF; CDR3nt: TGTGCCACCAGCAGTCCTCCGGGACAGGGACCACTTAGCTATGGCTACACCTTC
abundance: once; j_gene: TRBJ1-2; v_gene: TRBV19; d_gene: TRBD1; CDR3aa: CASSLMTGGVGGYTF; CDR3nt: TGTGCCAGTAGTTTAATGACAGGGGGCGTCGGAGGCTACACCTTC
abundance: -; j_gene: TRBJ2-3; v_gene: TRBV5-1; d_gene: TRBD1; CDR3aa: CASSIRDSSSDTQYF; CDR3nt: TGCGCCAGCAGCATCCGGGACAGTTCTTCAGATACGCAGTATTTT
abundance: -; j_gene: TRBJ1-6; v_gene: TRBV15; d_gene: -; CDR3aa: CATRQTAANSPLHF; CDR3nt: TGTGCCACCAGACAGACAGCTGCGAATTCACCCCTCCACTTT
abundance: -; j_gene: TRBJ2-7; v_gene: TRBV10-3; d_gene: TRBD1; CDR3aa: CAISELDRRYEQYF; CDR3nt: TGTGCCATCAGTGAGTTGGACAGGAGATACGAGCAGTACTTC
abundance: -; j_gene: TRBJ2-7; v_gene: TRBV7-2; d_gene: TRBD2; CDR3aa: CASSAGLVSYEQYF; CDR3nt: TGTGCCAGCAGCGCGGGACTAGTCTCCTACGAGCAGTACTTC
abundance: -; j_gene: TRBJ2-7; v_gene: TRBV5-5; d_gene: TRBD1; CDR3aa: CASSPFGQGARVEQYF; CDR3nt: TGTGCCAGCAGCCCATTCGGGCAGGGGGCGCGAGTCGAGCAGTACTTC
abundance: few; j_gene: TRBJ2-2; v_gene: TRBV5-1; d_gene: -; CDR3aa: CASFQGRGNTGELFF; CDR3nt: TGCGCCAGCTTTCAAGGCAGGGGGAACACCGGGGAGCTGTTTTTT
abundance: -; j_gene: TRBJ2-7; v_gene: TRBV27; d_gene: -; CDR3aa: CASSLLSGAREQYF; CDR3nt: TGTGCCAGCAGTTTATTATCAGGGGCTCGCGAGCAGTACTTC
abundance: -; j_gene: TRBJ2-3; v_gene: TRBV5-1; d_gene: -; CDR3aa: CASSFEGSGEPDTQYF; CDR3nt: TGCGCCAGCAGCTTTGAGGGTTCAGGGGAGCCAGATACGCAGTATTTT
abundance: -; j_gene: TRBJ1-6; v_gene: TRBV11-3; d_gene: -; CDR3aa: CASSFQNSPLHF; CDR3nt: TGTGCCAGCAGCTTTCAGAATTCACCCCTCCACTTT